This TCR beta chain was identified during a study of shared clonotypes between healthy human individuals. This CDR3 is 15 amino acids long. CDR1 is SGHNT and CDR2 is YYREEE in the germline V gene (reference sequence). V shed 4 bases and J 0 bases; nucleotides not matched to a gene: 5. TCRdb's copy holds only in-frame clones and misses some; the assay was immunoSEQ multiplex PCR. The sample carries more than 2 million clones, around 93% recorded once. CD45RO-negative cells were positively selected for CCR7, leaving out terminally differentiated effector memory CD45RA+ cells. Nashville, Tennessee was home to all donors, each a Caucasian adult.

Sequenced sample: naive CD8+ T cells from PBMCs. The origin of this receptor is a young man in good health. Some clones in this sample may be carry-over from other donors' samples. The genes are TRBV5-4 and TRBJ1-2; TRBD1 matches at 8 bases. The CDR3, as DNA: TGTGCCAGCAGCCTGGGGGACAGGACTAACTATGGCTACACCTTC. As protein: CASSLGDRTNYGYTF.